This T cell receptor beta chain is from a study of cytomegalovirus exposure and HLA in healthy donors. 60 Vbeta and 13 Jbeta primers were used in PCR. Data came from immunoSEQ multiplex PCR; TCRdb stores just in-frame clones and leaves some out. The table lists under 200,000 clones, approximately 80% of them singletons, with 6% to 8% in the top ten. CDR3 length: 14 amino acids. Germline values: CDR1 LNHDA, CDR2 SQIVND (reference sequence). The V gene lost 9 bases and the J gene lost 2 bases, with 14 bases spanning the gap. This chain uses TRBV19 with TRBJ2-1; tentatively, D is TRBD1 (5 bases). What was sequenced was PBMCs. The source is a male donor in good health and CMV-seropositive. This CDR3 reads CASKTQGTYNEQFF. In DNA, the CDR3 is TGTGCCAGCAAGACCCAGGGTACCTACAATGAGCAGTTCTTC.